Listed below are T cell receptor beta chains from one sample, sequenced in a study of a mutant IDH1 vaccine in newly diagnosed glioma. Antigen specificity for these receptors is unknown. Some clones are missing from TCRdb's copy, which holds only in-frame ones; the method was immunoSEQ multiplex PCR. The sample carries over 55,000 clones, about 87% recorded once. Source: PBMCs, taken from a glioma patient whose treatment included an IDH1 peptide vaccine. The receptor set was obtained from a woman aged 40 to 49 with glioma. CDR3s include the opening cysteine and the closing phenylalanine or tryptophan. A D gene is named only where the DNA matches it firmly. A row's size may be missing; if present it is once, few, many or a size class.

TGTGCCAGCAGCCTCGGGGGTGGAGGGAGCCAAGAGACCCAGTACTTC	CASSLGGGGSQETQYF	.	.	TRBJ2-5	TRBV5-4
TGTGCCAGCAGTTCAGCCTCGGACGGGCGGAACACTGAAGCTTTCTTT	CASSSASDGRNTEAFF	.	.	TRBJ1-1	TRBV27
TGTGCCAGCAGTTTACTTCCGGGGGAAAAACTGTTTTTT	CASSLLPGEKLFF	.	.	TRBJ1-4	TRBV27
TGTGCCAGCAGAGAACCGGGACTAGGGTCGGGTGAGCAGTTCTTC	CASREPGLGSGEQFF	.	TRBD2	TRBJ2-1	TRBV2
TGTGCCAGCAGTCCCGACGGTCGCTATGGCTACACCTTC	CASSPDGRYGYTF	.	.	TRBJ1-2	TRBV6-4
TGTGCCAGCAGCTTAAGTGTGGGTGAGCAGTTCTTC	CASSLSVGEQFF	.	.	TRBJ2-1	TRBV7-9
TGCAGTGCGAGACATGGGAAGGAGCAGTACTTC	CSARHGKEQYF	once	.	TRBJ2-7	TRBV20-1
TGTGCCTGGAGTAGCGGATACGAGCAGTACTTC	CAWSSGYEQYF	.	.	TRBJ2-7	TRBV30
TGTGCCAGCAGCTCCCCTTATCGGACAGTCTACGAGCAGTACTTC	CASSSPYRTVYEQYF	.	.	TRBJ2-7	TRBV7-8
TGTGCCAGCAGCACGGGACAGCCCTATGGCTACACCTTC	CASSTGQPYGYTF	.	TRBD1	TRBJ1-2	TRBV25-1
TGCGCCAGCAGCCCACAGACAATATCAAGCTCTGGGGCCAACGTCCTGACTTTC	CASSPQTISSSGANVLTF	.	.	TRBJ2-6	TRBV5-1
TGTGCCAGCAGCTTGGCCCGAAGCCAGAACACTGAAGCTTTCTTT	CASSLARSQNTEAFF	.	.	TRBJ1-1	TRBV5-4
TGTGCCAGCAGTGAAGACAGTTTCTATGGCTACACCTTC	CASSEDSFYGYTF	.	.	TRBJ1-2	TRBV2
TGTGCCAGCAGCGTAGGGGGGCAGGTTCAATCTCATTCAAACACTGAAGCTTTCTTT	CASSVGGQVQSHSNTEAFF	.	.	TRBJ1-1	TRBV9
TGCGCCAGGACAGAGCGGGGGGCTACGATGAAGACCCAGTACTTC	CARTERGATMKTQYF	.	TRBD2	TRBJ2-5	TRBV5-1
TGTGCCTGGAGCCGGACAGGTTCGCGGGAAAAACTGTTTTTT	CAWSRTGSREKLFF	.	TRBD1	TRBJ1-4	TRBV30
TGCGCCAGCAGTCGGAGGGTTGGGCTGAGGGACACTGAAGCTTTCTTT	CASSRRVGLRDTEAFF	.	.	TRBJ1-1	TRBV5-1
TGTGCCAGCAGTTCCCGGGACAGGGGGCTTGACAATGAGCAGTTCTTC	CASSSRDRGLDNEQFF	.	TRBD1	TRBJ2-1	TRBV6-5
TGTGCCAGCAGCCAAGCGGGACAGTTCACAGATACGCAGTATTTT	CASSQAGQFTDTQYF	.	TRBD1	TRBJ2-3	TRBV14
TGCGCCAGCAGCCAAGGGCGGGGGGGCTTCGAGCAGTACTTC	CASSQGRGGFEQYF	once	TRBD2	TRBJ2-7	TRBV4-3
TGCGCCAGCAGTCAATCGAGAGGGTCATATCGCCAAACAGGAGTCTATAGCAATCAGCCCCAGCATTTT	CASSQSRGSYRQTGVYSNQPQHF	once	.	TRBJ1-5	TRBV23-1
TGTGCCAGCGTGGAGGAGGGGCAGCAAACTAACAATGAGCAGTTCTTC	CASVEEGQQTNNEQFF	.	.	TRBJ2-1	TRBV25-1
TGCGCCAGCAGCCCTCCGAGGGTAAACACCGGGGAGCTGTTTTTT	CASSPPRVNTGELFF	.	.	TRBJ2-2	TRBV4-3
TGTGCCAGCTCACCAGAGTGGGGCGAGCAGTACTTC	CASSPEWGEQYF	.	.	TRBJ2-7	TRBV18
TGTGCCAGCAGTCCGGACCAGTACCAAGAGACCCAGTACTTC	CASSPDQYQETQYF	once	.	TRBJ2-5	TRBV2
TGTGCCAGCAGCCCCGCAGGTGAAGCTTTCTTT	CASSPAGEAFF	.	.	TRBJ1-1	TRBV7-9
TGTGCCAGCAGTTACCGGGGGACAGGGGGGAAAGAGACCCAGTACTTC	CASSYRGTGGKETQYF	.	TRBD1	TRBJ2-5	TRBV6-5
TGTGCCAGCACCGACAGCCCTCGGTACGAGCAGTACTTC	CASTDSPRYEQYF	.	.	TRBJ2-7	TRBV6-1
TGTGCCAGCAGCTTTGAGGACGCTGAAAATCCCTACGAGCAGTACTTC	CASSFEDAENPYEQYF	.	.	TRBJ2-7	TRBV5-4
TGTGCCAGCAGCTCCTGGTCTCTAGGGGCCCAGTACTTC	CASSSWSLGAQYF	few	.	TRBJ2-5	TRBV5-4
TGTGCCAGCAGTTACTCGGATTCTCAGCCCCAGCATTTT	CASSYSDSQPQHF	few	.	TRBJ1-5	TRBV6-5
TGTGCCATCAGTGATCGGGGGGAGGGTGGTGAAAAACTGTTTTTT	CAISDRGEGGEKLFF	.	.	TRBJ1-4	TRBV10-3
TGTGCCAGCAGCCCGGGGGGGAACACAGATACGCAGTATTTT	CASSPGGNTDTQYF	.	TRBD2	TRBJ2-3	TRBV7-8
TGTGCCAGCAGTGAAAGCGATACAGGGGGCACTGAAGCTTTCTTT	CASSESDTGGTEAFF	few	TRBD1	TRBJ1-1	TRBV2
TGCGCCAGCAGTAGGAGTACAGGGTCGACTGAAGCTTTCTTT	CASSRSTGSTEAFF	.	.	TRBJ1-1	TRBV10-2
TGCGCCAGCAGCCAAAAGGGGACTAACTATGGCTACACCTTC	CASSQKGTNYGYTF	.	.	TRBJ1-2	TRBV4-3
TGTGCCAGCAGCTTACCGTACGTAGGAGAGACCCAGTACTTC	CASSLPYVGETQYF	.	.	TRBJ2-5	TRBV7-8
TGTGCCAGCAGTTACCCGACAGGGGAGGGCACTGAAGCTTTCTTT	CASSYPTGEGTEAFF	.	TRBD1	TRBJ1-1	TRBV6-6
TGCGCCAGCAGCCGAATTGAAGACTCCGGGGAGCTGTTTTTT	CASSRIEDSGELFF	.	.	TRBJ2-2	TRBV4-3
TGTGCCAGCAGCTTCGACAGAGGGGGAGATCAGCCCCAGCATTTT	CASSFDRGGDQPQHF	.	.	TRBJ1-5	TRBV6-6
TGTGCCGCAGGGAGGGAGGGGAACACTGAAGCTTTCTTT	CAAGREGNTEAFF	.	.	TRBJ1-1	TRBV5-5
TGTGCCAGCAGCCCCCTAGGACGGACCTCCTACGAGCAGTACTTC	CASSPLGRTSYEQYF	.	.	TRBJ2-7	TRBV7-8
TGTGCCAGCAGTTTACCGGGACACCAAAACTCCTACGAGCAGTACTTC	CASSLPGHQNSYEQYF	.	.	TRBJ2-7	TRBV28
TGTGCCAGCGGCGACAGCTACGAGCAGTACTTC	CASGDSYEQYF	.	.	TRBJ2-7	TRBV6-6
TGCAGCGTTGTCGGACAGGGGGCTTACGAGCAGTACTTC	CSVVGQGAYEQYF	.	TRBD1	TRBJ2-7	TRBV29-1
TGTGCCAGCAGCGTTCGGGCGGTTTACAATGAGCAGTTCTTC	CASSVRAVYNEQFF	.	.	TRBJ2-1	TRBV9
TGTGCCACCAGCACGCTGCTGGATGGCTACACCTTC	CATSTLLDGYTF	.	.	TRBJ1-2	TRBV15
TGTGCCAGCAGAACCGGGACTAGGACGTACGAGCAGTACTTC	CASRTGTRTYEQYF	.	TRBD2	TRBJ2-7	TRBV6-5
TGTGCCAGCTCACAAGGACAGGGTGGCTATGGCTACACCTTC	CASSQGQGGYGYTF	.	TRBD1	TRBJ1-2	TRBV18
TGTGCCAGCACGGTTCCGGGGCCAGCCTTGACTGAAGCTTTCTTT	CASTVPGPALTEAFF	.	.	TRBJ1-1	TRBV2
TGCAGCGTTTTAGGGGGGCGCGGGGAGCAGTACTTC	CSVLGGRGEQYF	.	.	TRBJ2-7	TRBV29-1
TGTGCCTGGAGTGCCACCTCCCTCAGCAATCAGCCCCAGCATTTT	CAWSATSLSNQPQHF	once	.	TRBJ1-5	TRBV30
TGTGCCAGCAGCTTGGGGACAGGGGCTGCTGGAAACACCATATATTTT	CASSLGTGAAGNTIYF	.	TRBD1	TRBJ1-3	TRBV5-4
TGCAGCGTACAGGGGGCGTTTGGACTTGGCTACACCTTC	CSVQGAFGLGYTF	.	TRBD1	TRBJ1-2	TRBV29-1